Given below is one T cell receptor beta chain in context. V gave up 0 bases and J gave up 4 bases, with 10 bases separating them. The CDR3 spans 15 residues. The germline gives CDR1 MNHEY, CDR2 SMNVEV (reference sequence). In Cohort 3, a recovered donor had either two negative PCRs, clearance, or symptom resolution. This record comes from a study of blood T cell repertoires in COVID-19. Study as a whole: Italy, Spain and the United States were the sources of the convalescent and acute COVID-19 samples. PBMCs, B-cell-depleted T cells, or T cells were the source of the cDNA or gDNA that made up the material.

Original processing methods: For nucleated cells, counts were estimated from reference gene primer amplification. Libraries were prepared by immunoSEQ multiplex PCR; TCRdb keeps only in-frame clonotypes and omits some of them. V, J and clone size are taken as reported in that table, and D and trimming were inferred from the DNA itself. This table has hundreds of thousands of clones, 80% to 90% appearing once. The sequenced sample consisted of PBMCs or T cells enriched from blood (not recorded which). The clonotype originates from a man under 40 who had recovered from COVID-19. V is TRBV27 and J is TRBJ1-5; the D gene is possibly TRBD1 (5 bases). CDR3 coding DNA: TGTGCCAGCAGTTTATCGAGGACACGAAATCAGCCCCAGCATTTT. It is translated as CASSLSRTRNQPQHF.